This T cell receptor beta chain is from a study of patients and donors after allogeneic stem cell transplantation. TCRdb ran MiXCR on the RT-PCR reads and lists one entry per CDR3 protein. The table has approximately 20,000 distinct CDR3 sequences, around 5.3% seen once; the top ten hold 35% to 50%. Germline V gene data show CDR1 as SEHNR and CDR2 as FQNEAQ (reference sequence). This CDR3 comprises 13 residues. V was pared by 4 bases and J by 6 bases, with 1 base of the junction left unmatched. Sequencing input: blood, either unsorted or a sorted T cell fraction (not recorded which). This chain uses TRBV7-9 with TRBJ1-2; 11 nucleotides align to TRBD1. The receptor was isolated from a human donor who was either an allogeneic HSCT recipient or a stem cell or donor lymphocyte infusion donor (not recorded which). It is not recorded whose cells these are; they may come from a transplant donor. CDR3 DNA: TGTGCCAGCAGCTGGACAGGGGGCGATGGCTACACCTTC. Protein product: CASSWTGGDGYTF. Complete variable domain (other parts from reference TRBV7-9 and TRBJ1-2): DTGVSQNPRHKITKRGQNVTFRCDPISEHNRLYWYRQTLGQGPEFLTYFQNEAQLEKSRLLSDRFSAERPKGSFSTLEIQRTEQGDSAMYLCASSWTGGDGYTFGSGTRLTVV.